Here is one TCR beta chain with its context. This specimen comes from a study of blood T cell repertoires in COVID-19. Study-wide background: Spain, Italy and the United States supplied samples that represented acute and convalescent COVID-19.

The V gene lost 2 bases and the J gene lost 6 bases, with 9 bases spanning the gap. Germline V gene sequence: CDR1 SGHRS, CDR2 YFSETQ. The CDR3 runs 13 residues. As originally analysed: Scientists estimated how many nucleated cells there were by amplifying reference gene primers. The protocol was immunoSEQ multiplex PCR, while the TCRdb copy is restricted to in-frame clones and leaves out a portion. D and trimming come from the DNA, and the V and J calls and clone size come from that table. The data hold fewer than 400,000 clones, with approximately 89% observed a single time. Participants spanned ages about 18 to 90 years and resided in about 25 US areas. Resolution of symptoms, clearance, or two negative PCRs was present in recovered Cohort 3 donors.

Source material: PBMCs or T cells enriched from blood (not recorded which). The source is a man younger than 40 who had recovered from COVID-19. The chain carries TRBV5-1 and TRBJ2-1; D perhaps matches TRBD1 (5 bases). CDR3 in DNA: TGCGCCAGCAGCTTTAGCCAGGGCAATGAGCAGTTCTTC. Protein: CASSFSQGNEQFF.